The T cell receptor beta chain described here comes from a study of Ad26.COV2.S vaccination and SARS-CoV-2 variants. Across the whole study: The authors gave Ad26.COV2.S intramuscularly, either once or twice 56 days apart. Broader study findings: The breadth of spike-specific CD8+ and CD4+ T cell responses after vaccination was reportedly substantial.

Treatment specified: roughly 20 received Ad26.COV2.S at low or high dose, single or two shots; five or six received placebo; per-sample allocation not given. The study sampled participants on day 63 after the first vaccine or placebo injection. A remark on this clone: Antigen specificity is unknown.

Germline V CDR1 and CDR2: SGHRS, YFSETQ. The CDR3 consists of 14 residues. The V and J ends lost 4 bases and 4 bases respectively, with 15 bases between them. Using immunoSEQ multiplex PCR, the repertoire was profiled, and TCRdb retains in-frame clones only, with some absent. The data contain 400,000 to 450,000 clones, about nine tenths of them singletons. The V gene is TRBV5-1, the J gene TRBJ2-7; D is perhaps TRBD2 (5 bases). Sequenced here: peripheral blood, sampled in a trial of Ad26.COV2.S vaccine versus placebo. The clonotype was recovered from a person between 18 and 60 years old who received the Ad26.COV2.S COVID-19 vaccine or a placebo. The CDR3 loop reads CASSPTPGMYEQYF. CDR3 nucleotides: TGCGCCAGCAGCCCCACACCGGGAATGTACGAGCAGTACTTC. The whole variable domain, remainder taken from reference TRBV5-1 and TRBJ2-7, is KAGVTQTPRYLIKTRGQQVTLSCSPISGHRSVSWYQQTPGQGLQFLFEYFSETQRNKGNFPGRFSGRQFSNSRSEMNVSTLELGDSALYLCASSPTPGMYEQYFGPGTRLTVT.